In this sample, the clone carrying this T cell receptor (beta chain) turned up a few times. Its antigen is not identified. The junction does not match germline at one end; this may be a read error. The sample belongs to a study of metastatic and nonmetastatic thyroid tumors. Overall study: Repertoire comparisons spanned blood and tumor or nodule tissue from malignant and benign thyroid patients. Study-wide points: The study reportedly found significantly higher TCR beta diversity in malignant thyroid tumors than benign nodules, in blood and tumor.

In the authors' workflow: Variation in CDR3 across clinicopathological groups served as the basis for constructing a distant-metastasis classifier in papillary thyroid cancer. TCRdb re-clonotyped the PCR reads via MiXCR. TCRdb, rather than the study authors, made the V and J calls. The sample holds some 20,000 clones, over 25% seen once. No treatment had been given to any patient before thyroid surgery. Material: adjacent normal tissue. This receptor was identified in a female donor with papillary thyroid cancer or a benign thyroid nodule (not recorded which). Some clones in this sample may be carry-over from other donors' samples.

Here the CDR3 DNA reads TGTGCCAGCAGTTTGGAAGGACAGGGTTATGGCTACACCTTC. This gives the protein CASSLEGQGYGYTF. The chain links TRBV10-3 to TRBJ1-2, with 8 bases aligning to TRBD1. This CDR3 contains 14 residues. Germline V lookup: CDR1 ENHRY, CDR2 SYGVKD.